The rows below give T cell receptor beta chains drawn from one sample of a study of breast tumors, draining lymph nodes, adjacent tissues. In TCRdb, the multiplex PCR reads were re-called with MiXCR into one record per CDR3 protein. The sample holds roughly 32,000 distinct CDR3 sequences, 35% to 40% seen once. The sequenced sample was breast tumor tissue. Every receptor here comes from a female donor with breast cancer. Some clones in this sample may be carry-over from other donors' samples. The CDR3 runs from the conserved cysteine through the conserved F or W. Fields, in order: clone size, J gene, V gene, D gene, CDR3 DNA, CDR3 protein. D genes are given only for firm matches. Clone size is not always given. Where it is, it says once, few, many or a class for expanded clones.

many TRBJ2-5 TRBV27 TRBD1 TGTGCCAGCAGCAATGATAGACCAGGGACAGGCCAAGAGACCCAGTACTTC CASSNDRPGTGQETQYF
many TRBJ2-3 TRBV20-1 TRBD2 TGCAGTGCTAGAGGAGGCGGGAGGGCCGGTAGAGATACGCAGTATTTT CSARGGGRAGRDTQYF
medium-sized TRBJ2-7 TRBV7-2 . TGTGCCAGCAGCCATCGGGGAGGTTACGAGCAGTACTTC CASSHRGGYEQYF
many TRBJ2-7 TRBV6-2/TRBV6-3 TRBD1 TGTGCCAGCAGTTACTCCGGGACAGGCTTCTCCGAGCAGTACTTC CASSYSGTGFSEQYF
many TRBJ1-2 TRBV6-6 . TGTGCCAGCAGCCTCCAGGTGGATGGCTACACCTTC CASSLQVDGYTF
many TRBJ2-2 TRBV5-6 TRBD1 TGTGCCAGCAGCTTCAGGGGGCTCTCCAGCGCGAACACCGGGGAGCTGTTTTTT CASSFRGLSSANTGELFF
. TRBJ2-7 TRBV7-8 TRBD2 TGTGCCAGCAGCTGGGGGGGTCTCTACGAGCAGTACTTC CASSWGGLYEQYF
many TRBJ2-7 TRBV6-1 . TGTGCCAGCAGTGAATTGTTAGGGAGCGCCGGTGGGGAGCAGTACTTC CASSELLGSAGGEQYF
. TRBJ2-3 TRBV2 TRBD2 TGTGCCAGCAGTGCAAGACTAGCGGGAGTGGGGACAGATACGCAGTATTTT CASSARLAGVGTDTQYF
. TRBJ2-1 TRBV11-2 TRBD2 TGTGCCAGCAGCTCGCCCACCTCTAGCGGGAGCTCCTACAATGAGCAGTTCTTC CASSSPTSSGSSYNEQFF
. TRBJ1-6 TRBV2 . TGTGCCAGCAGTCCGGGGGGCCTACGCTATAATTCACCCCTCCACTTT CASSPGGLRYNSPLHF
few TRBJ2-1 TRBV6-1 . TGTGCCAGCAATGGACGTATTTACAATGAGCAGTTCTTC CASNGRIYNEQFF
once TRBJ2-4 TRBV5-1 . TGCGCCAGCAGCTCAGACGGGGGACTAGCCAAAAACATTCAGTACTTC CASSSDGGLAKNIQYF
. TRBJ1-4 TRBV28 . TGTGCCAGCAGCAGAAGACGGGAAAAACTGTTTTTT CASSRRREKLFF
many TRBJ2-2 TRBV6-1 TRBD2 TGTGCCAGCAGTGGACTAGCGGGAGGGGGGGAGCTGTTTTTT CASSGLAGGGELFF
. TRBJ2-4 TRBV5-1 . TGCGCCAGCAGCTCCGACCCATGGGCGGACATTCAGTACTTC CASSSDPWADIQYF
many TRBJ2-1 TRBV5-4 . TGTGCCAGCAGCCCGGGACCCTTGGATGAGCAGTTCTTC CASSPGPLDEQFF
few TRBJ1-5 TRBV30 . TGTGCCTGGAACCCTCAAGGTAGCAATCAGCCCCAGCATTTT CAWNPQGSNQPQHF
many TRBJ2-7 TRBV7-9 TRBD1 TGTGCCAGCAGCTTAAAACAGGGGCCCTACGAGCAGTACTTC CASSLKQGPYEQYF
. TRBJ1-3 TRBV6-5 . TGTGCCAGCAGTTACCAAATAAACAGGGCTGGAAACACCATATATTTT CASSYQINRAGNTIYF
few TRBJ1-2 TRBV12-3/TRBV12-4 TRBD1 TGTGCCAGCAGCCCTGGACAGGTCGATGGCTACACCTTC CASSPGQVDGYTF
many TRBJ1-2 TRBV25-1 . TGTGCCAGCAGTGAATGGCAGGGTGGCTACACCTTC CASSEWQGGYTF
many TRBJ2-7 TRBV7-6 TRBD2 TGTGCCAGCAGCGCGATGACTAGCGGGAGTCGATACGAGCAGTACTTC CASSAMTSGSRYEQYF
many TRBJ1-5 TRBV15 . TGTGCCACCCAATATCAGCCCCAGCATTTT CATQYQPQHF
many TRBJ2-2 TRBV7-8 . TGTGCCAGCAGCCTTAAAGATGACGTCCCCGGGGAGCTGTTTTTT CASSLKDDVPGELFF
. TRBJ1-2 TRBV27 . TGTGCCAGCAGTCTGGGGAGGGAGGTTTTCGATGGCTACACCTTC CASSLGREVFDGYTF
once TRBJ2-2 TRBV9 TRBD2 TGTGCCAGCAGCGTAGATCCTCTAGCGGCGAACACCGGGGAGCTGTCTTTT CASSVDPLAANTGELSF
many TRBJ2-3 TRBV4-3 TRBD2 TGCGCCAGCAGCCTCAATGCAGCGGGAGGGCAGGCAGATACGCAGTATTTT CASSLNAAGGQADTQYF
many TRBJ2-1 TRBV12-3/TRBV12-4 . TGTGCCAGCAGTTTAGGATCCATCAATGAGCAGTTCTTC CASSLGSINEQFF
many TRBJ2-7 TRBV6-1 . TGTGCCAGCAGTGAAGAGGGTCAGGGAGGCTACGAGCAGTACTTC CASSEEGQGGYEQYF
. TRBJ2-1 TRBV12-3/TRBV12-4 TRBD2 TGTGCCAGCAGTTTCCCTAGCGGGAGGAGCTCCTACAATGAGCAGTTCTTC CASSFPSGRSSYNEQFF
many TRBJ1-5 TRBV7-2 . TGTGCCAGCAGCTTAGACAGGACGAGTTATCAGCCCCAGCATTTT CASSLDRTSYQPQHF
. TRBJ2-1 TRBV10-2 TRBD2 TGCGCCAGCAGGGGGACTAGCGGGAGGAATGAGCAGTTCTTC CASRGTSGRNEQFF
many TRBJ2-2 TRBV6-6 TRBD2 TGTGCCAGCAGTCCTCAAGCGGGAGCTGGCACCGGGGAGCTGTTTTTT CASSPQAGAGTGELFF
many TRBJ1-3 TRBV14 . TGTGCCAGCAGCCAAGCTCTACTTAGCGGTGGAAACACCATATATTTT CASSQALLSGGNTIYF
once TRBJ2-7 TRBV11-2 TRBD2 TGTGCCAGCAGACCAGTTGGGCGGGAGGGCGTTTACGAGCAGTACTTC CASRPVGREGVYEQYF
once TRBJ2-3 TRBV20-1 TRBD2 TGCAGTGCTAGAGCTCAGACTAGCGGGAGCACAGATACGCAGTATTTT CSARAQTSGSTDTQYF
many TRBJ2-7 TRBV30 TRBD2 TGTGCCTGGAGTGCGGAGACTAGCGCTACCTACGAGCAGTACTTC CAWSAETSATYEQYF
. TRBJ1-2 TRBV28 . TGTGCCAGCAGTTTCCCTTTCCGCGGGGGCGGGGGCTACACCTTC CASSFPFRGGGGYTF
. TRBJ2-4 TRBV19 TRBD2 TGTGCCAGTAGTTTTGGCGGGAGTAGGGGAAACATTCAGTACTTC CASSFGGSRGNIQYF
. TRBJ2-5 TRBV10-2 . TGCGCCAGCAGTTCCAGGGAGGGGGGGGCCCAGTACTTC CASSSREGGAQYF
. TRBJ1-6 TRBV6-6 TRBD1 TGTGCCAGCAGCCACCGGACAGGGACGGGTTCACCCCTCCACTTT CASSHRTGTGSPLHF
. TRBJ2-7 TRBV28 TRBD1 TGTGCCAGCAGTTTACCCAGAGACAGGGGGATCTACGAGCAGTACTTC CASSLPRDRGIYEQYF
. TRBJ2-2 TRBV12-1 . TGTGCCAGCAGCTTTGTAGTACGGCTATTTGCCACCGGGGAGCTGTTTTTT CASSFVVRLFATGELFF
. TRBJ2-1 TRBV12-3/TRBV12-4 TRBD1 TGTGCCAGCAGCCCCGGGACAGGATACAATGAGCAGTTCTTC CASSPGTGYNEQFF
many TRBJ2-7 TRBV5-6 TRBD2 TGTGCCAGCAGCTTGAAAGGGCACCTGACTAGCGGGAGCTCCTACGAGCAGTACTTC CASSLKGHLTSGSSYEQYF
many TRBJ2-7 TRBV27 . TGTGCCAGCAGTTTCCGGGACGGGAGATCCTACGAGCAGTACTTC CASSFRDGRSYEQYF
many TRBJ1-3 TRBV4-2 . TGTGCCAGCAGCCAAGAGATGGGCCCCGGAAACACCATATATTTT CASSQEMGPGNTIYF
many TRBJ2-6 TRBV6-5 . TGTGCCAGCAGCGTATCTGGGGCCAACGTCCTGACTTTC CASSVSGANVLTF